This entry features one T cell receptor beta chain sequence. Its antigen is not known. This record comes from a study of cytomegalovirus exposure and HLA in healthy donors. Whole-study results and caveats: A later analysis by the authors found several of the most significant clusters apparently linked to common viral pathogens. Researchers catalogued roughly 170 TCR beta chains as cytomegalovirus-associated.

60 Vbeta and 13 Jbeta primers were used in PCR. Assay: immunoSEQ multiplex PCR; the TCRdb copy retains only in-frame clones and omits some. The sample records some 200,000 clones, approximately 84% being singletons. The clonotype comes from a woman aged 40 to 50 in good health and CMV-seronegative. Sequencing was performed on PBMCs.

CDR3 coding DNA: TGCAGCGTTGGTGGGCAAGGACTAGCTTACAATGAGCAGTTCTTC. It encodes CSVGGQGLAYNEQFF. This sequence joins TRBV29-1 and TRBJ2-1; 8 positions agree with TRBD2. CDR1 and CDR2 from the germline V gene are SQVTM and ANQGSEA. Trimming cost V 4 bases and J 4 bases; bases outside gene matches: 9. The CDR3 covers 15 residues.